This TCR beta chain was recovered during a study of shared clonotypes between healthy human individuals. As for this clone: The junction does not match germline at one end; this may be a read error.

Method: immunoSEQ multiplex PCR; TCRdb's copy keeps in-frame clones and lacks some. This sample has roughly 2.1 million clones, with approximately 94% found just once. It was CD45RO-negative cells, positively selected for CCR7, that made up naive CD8 cells, with terminally differentiated effector memory CD45RA+ cells excluded. Sequenced material: naive CD8+ T cells from PBMCs. The origin of this receptor is a man aged 18 to 29 in good health. Some clones in this sample may be carry-over from other donors' samples.

The CDR3 sequence: CASSQDQQILF. CDR3 DNA sequence: TGCGCCAGCAGCCAAGATCAGCAAATCCTCTTC. The chain joins TRBV4-1 to TRBJ1-2; the D is unclear. CDR3 size: 11 residues. From germline, CDR1 is MGHRA and CDR2 YSYEKL.